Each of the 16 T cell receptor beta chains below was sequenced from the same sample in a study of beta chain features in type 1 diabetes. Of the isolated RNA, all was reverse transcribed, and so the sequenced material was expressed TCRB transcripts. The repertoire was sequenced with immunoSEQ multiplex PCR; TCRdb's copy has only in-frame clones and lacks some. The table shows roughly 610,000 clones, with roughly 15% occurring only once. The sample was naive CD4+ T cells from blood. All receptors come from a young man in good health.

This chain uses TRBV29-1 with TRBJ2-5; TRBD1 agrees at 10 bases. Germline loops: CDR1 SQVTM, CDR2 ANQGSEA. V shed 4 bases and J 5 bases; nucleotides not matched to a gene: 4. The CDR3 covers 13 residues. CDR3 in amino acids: CSVVGTGAETQYF. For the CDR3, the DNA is TGCAGCGTTGTAGGGACAGGGGCGGAGACCCAGTACTTC.

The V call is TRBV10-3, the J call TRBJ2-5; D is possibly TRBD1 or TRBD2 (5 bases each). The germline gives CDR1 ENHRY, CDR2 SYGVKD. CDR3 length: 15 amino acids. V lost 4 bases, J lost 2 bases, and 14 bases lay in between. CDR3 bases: TGTGCCATCAGTGGCACGGGACGGGGTCAAGAGACCCAGTACTTC. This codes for CAISGTGRGQETQYF.

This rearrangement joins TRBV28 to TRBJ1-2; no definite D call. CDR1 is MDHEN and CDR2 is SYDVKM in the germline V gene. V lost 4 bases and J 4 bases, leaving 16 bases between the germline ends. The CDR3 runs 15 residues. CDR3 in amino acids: CASSSPERVAYGYTF. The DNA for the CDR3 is TGTGCCAGCAGTTCGCCTGAACGTGTTGCCTATGGCTACACCTTC.

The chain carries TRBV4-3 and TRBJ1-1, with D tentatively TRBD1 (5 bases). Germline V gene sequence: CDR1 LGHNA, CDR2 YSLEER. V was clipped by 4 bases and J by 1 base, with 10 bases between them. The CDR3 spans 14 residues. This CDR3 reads CASSPAGQNTEAFF. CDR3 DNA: TGCGCCAGCAGCCCTGCTGGACAGAACACTGAAGCTTTCTTT.

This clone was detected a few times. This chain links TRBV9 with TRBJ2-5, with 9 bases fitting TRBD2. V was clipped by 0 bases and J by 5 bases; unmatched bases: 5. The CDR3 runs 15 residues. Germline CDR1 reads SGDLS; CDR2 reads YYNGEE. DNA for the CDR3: TGTGCCAGCAGCGTAGGTAGCGGGGGAAGGGAGACCCAGTACTTC. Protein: CASSVGSGGRETQYF.

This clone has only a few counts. The CDR3 loop is CARPRDAGETQYF. The CDR3 DNA follows: TGTGCAAGGCCGCGGGACGCGGGGGAGACCCAGTACTTC. This sequence joins TRBV11-3 and TRBJ2-5; possibly TRBD2 for D (6 bases). This CDR3 region has 13 residues. Per the germline V gene, CDR1 is SGHNT and CDR2 is YENEEA.

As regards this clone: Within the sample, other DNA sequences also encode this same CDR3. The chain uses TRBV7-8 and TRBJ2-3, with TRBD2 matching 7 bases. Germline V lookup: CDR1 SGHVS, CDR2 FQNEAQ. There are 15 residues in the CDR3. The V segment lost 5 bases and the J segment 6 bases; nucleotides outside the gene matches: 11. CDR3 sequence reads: CASSLVRLAGDTQYF. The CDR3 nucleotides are TGTGCCAGCAGCCTAGTTAGACTAGCAGGGGATACGCAGTATTTT.

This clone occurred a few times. The CDR3 sequence: CASRTGTTNEQFF. The CDR3 DNA is TGTGCCAGCAGAACCGGGACTACCAATGAGCAGTTCTTC. This chain links TRBV6-1 with TRBJ2-1, with 7 bases aligning to TRBD2. The CDR3 totals 13 residues. J was trimmed by 6 bases and V by 6 bases; bases with no gene match: 5. Germline CDR1 reads MNHNS; CDR2 reads SASEGT.

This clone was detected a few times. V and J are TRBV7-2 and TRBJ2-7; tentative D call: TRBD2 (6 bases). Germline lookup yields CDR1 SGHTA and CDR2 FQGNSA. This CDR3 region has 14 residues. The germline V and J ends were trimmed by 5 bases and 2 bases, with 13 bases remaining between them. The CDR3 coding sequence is TGTGCCAGCAGCCCCGCGGGAACCGCCTACGAGCAGTACTTC. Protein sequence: CASSPAGTAYEQYF.

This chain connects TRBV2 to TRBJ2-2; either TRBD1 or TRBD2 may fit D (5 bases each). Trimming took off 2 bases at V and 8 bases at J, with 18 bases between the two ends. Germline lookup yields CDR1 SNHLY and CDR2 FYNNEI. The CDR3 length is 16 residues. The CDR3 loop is CASSEQGRRGQGELFF. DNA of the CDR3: TGTGCCAGCAGTGAACAGGGTCGTCGGGGCCAGGGGGAGCTGTTTTTT.

The CDR3 loop is CASSVAGNPGNTIYF. The CDR3 coding sequence is TGTGCCAGCAGCGTAGCGGGGAACCCTGGAAACACCATATATTTT. The chain has TRBV9 and TRBJ1-3, with D unclear. CDR3 length: 15 residues. The germline CDR1 and CDR2 sequences are SGDLS and YYNGEE. V was shortened by 0 bases and J by 2 bases, with 9 bases between the two germline ends. The entire variable domain, with the rest obtained from reference TRBV9 and TRBJ1-3, is as follows: DSGVTQTPKHLITATGQRVTLRCSPRSGDLSVYWYQQSLDQGLQFLIQYYNGEERAKGNILERFSAQQFPDLHSELNLSSLELGDSALYFCASSVAGNPGNTIYFGEGSWLTVV.

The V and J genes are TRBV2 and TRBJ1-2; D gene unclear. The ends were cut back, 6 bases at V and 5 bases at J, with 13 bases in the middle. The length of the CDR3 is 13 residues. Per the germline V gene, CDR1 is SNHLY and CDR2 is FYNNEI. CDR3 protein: CASSSTQSYGYTF. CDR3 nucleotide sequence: TGTGCCAGCAGCTCCACTCAGAGTTATGGCTACACCTTC.

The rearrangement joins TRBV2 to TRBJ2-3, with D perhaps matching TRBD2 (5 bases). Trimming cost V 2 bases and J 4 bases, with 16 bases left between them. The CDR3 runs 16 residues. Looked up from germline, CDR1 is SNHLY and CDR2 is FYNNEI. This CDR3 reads CASSERRPAGADTQYF. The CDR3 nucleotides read TGTGCCAGCAGTGAACGGAGGCCCGCCGGGGCAGATACGCAGTATTTT.

For the CDR3, the DNA is TGTGCCAGCAGTGTCGGGAGACAGGGGTACGAGCAGTACTTC. Translated, it gives CASSVGRQGYEQYF. The rearrangement links TRBV2 to TRBJ2-7; 8 nucleotides agree with TRBD1. This CDR3 region has 14 residues. Per germline, CDR1 SNHLY and CDR2 FYNNEI. V shed 4 bases, J shed 4 bases, and the junction held 6 bases outside the gene matches.

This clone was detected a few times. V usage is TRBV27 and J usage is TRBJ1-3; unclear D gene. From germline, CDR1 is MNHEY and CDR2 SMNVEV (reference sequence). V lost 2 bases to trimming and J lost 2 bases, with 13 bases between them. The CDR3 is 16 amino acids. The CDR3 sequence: CASSLGPDLAGNTIYF. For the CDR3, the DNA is TGTGCCAGCAGTTTAGGTCCAGACCTTGCTGGAAACACCATATATTTT.

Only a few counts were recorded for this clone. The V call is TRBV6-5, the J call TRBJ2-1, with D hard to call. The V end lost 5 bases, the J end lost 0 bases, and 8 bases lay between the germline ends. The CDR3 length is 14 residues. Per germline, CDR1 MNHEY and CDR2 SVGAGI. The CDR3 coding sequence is TGTGCCAGCAGTCCGTTTGGCTCCTACAATGAGCAGTTCTTC. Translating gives CASSPFGSYNEQFF.